Below are 14 T cell receptor beta chains sequenced from a single sample in a study of blood T cell repertoires in COVID-19. The table came from immunoSEQ multiplex PCR; TCRdb's copy has only in-frame clones and leaves some out. Among roughly 80,000 clones listed, roughly 88% were seen once. Source material: peripheral blood. All receptors derive from a woman older than 75 with acute or convalescent COVID-19.

For the CDR3, the DNA is TGTGCCAGCAGCCCCCACCCCAGGGTTGAGACCCAGTACTTC. Amino acids: CASSPHPRVETQYF. V is TRBV7-3 and J is TRBJ2-5; a weak D match, TRBD1 (5 bases). Trimming cost V 5 bases and J 5 bases, with 15 bases left between them. This CDR3 is 14 amino acids long. Germline CDR1 and CDR2: SGHTA and FQGTGA.

The chain carries TRBV14 and TRBJ2-3; 8 nucleotides match TRBD2. Trimming removed 1 base from V and 7 bases from J; junction bases left unmatched: 7. The CDR3 has 15 residues. Germline CDR1 is SGHDN and CDR2 is FVKESK. The CDR3 protein is CASSQARLAINTQYF. CDR3 nucleotides: TGTGCCAGCAGCCAAGCGAGACTAGCGATTAATACGCAGTATTTT.

This clone was counted once. This rearrangement joins TRBV5-1 to TRBJ2-7; TRBD1 agrees at 8 bases. This CDR3 spans 14 amino acids. In germline, CDR1 is SGHRS, CDR2 YFSETQ. Trimming cost V 1 base and J 3 bases; bases outside gene matches: 3. The CDR3, as DNA: TGCGCCAGCAGCTTGTTCACAGGGGGCTACGAGCAGTACTTC. Translation: CASSLFTGGYEQYF.

The genes are TRBV19 and TRBJ1-2; no reliable D call. Germline V gene data show CDR1 as LNHDA and CDR2 as SQIVND (reference sequence). With 6 bases removed from V and 8 bases from J, the gap between germline ends came to 13 bases. The CDR3 is 12 amino acids. CDR3 sequence (DNA): TGTGCCAGTAGGGTCGAAGGGAGCGGCTACACCTTC. It yields the protein CASRVEGSGYTF.

V usage is TRBV5-1 and J usage is TRBJ2-2; a weak D match, TRBD1 (5 bases). Germline assignment: CDR1 SGHRS and CDR2 YFSETQ. V lost 4 bases and J 2 bases, leaving 15 bases between the germline ends. The CDR3 is made up of 16 amino acids. This CDR3 reads CASSARFGQNTGELFF. In DNA, the CDR3 is TGCGCCAGCAGCGCACGATTTGGACAAAACACCGGGGAGCTGTTTTTT. Variable domain in full (rest from reference TRBV5-1 and TRBJ2-2): KAGVTQTPRYLIKTRGQQVTLSCSPISGHRSVSWYQQTPGQGLQFLFEYFSETQRNKGNFPGRFSGRQFSNSRSEMNVSTLELGDSALYLCASSARFGQNTGELFFGEGSRLTVL.

The chain joins TRBV7-9 to TRBJ1-1; D might be TRBD1 (5 bases). The CDR3 covers 12 residues. Germline assignment: CDR1 SEHNR and CDR2 FQNEAQ (reference sequence). Trimming took 8 bases from V and 7 from J, leaving 14 bases between them. The CDR3 bases are TGTGCCAGCGACCCTCAGGGAATTGAAGCTTTCTTT. This translates into CASDPQGIEAFF.

This chain uses TRBV30 with TRBJ1-5, with 8 nucleotides matching TRBD1. The germline CDR1 and CDR2 sequences are GTSNPN and SVGIG (reference sequence). The CDR3 has 13 amino acids. Germline trimming cut 2 bases from V and 6 bases from J; bases unmatched to any gene: 3. CDR3 protein: CAWSRTGSQPQHF. CDR3 coding DNA: TGTGCCTGGAGTCGGACAGGGAGTCAGCCCCAGCATTTT.

This chain uses TRBV5-6 with TRBJ1-3, with TRBD1 identical over 8 bases. Germline lookup yields CDR1 SGHDT and CDR2 YYEEEE. The V and J ends lost 2 bases and 2 bases, in that order; junction bases with no gene match: 15. The CDR3 runs to 19 residues. The chain's CDR3 is CASSFRSGGASFAGNTIYF. The DNA of the CDR3 is TGTGCCAGCAGCTTTAGATCAGGGGGCGCCTCATTTGCTGGAAACACCATATATTTT.

The rearrangement uses TRBV2 and TRBJ2-7; TRBD1 agrees at 10 bases. The CDR3 has 15 residues. From germline, CDR1 is SNHLY and CDR2 FYNNEI. The V gene end was trimmed by 7 bases and the J gene end by 3 bases; junction bases not matched to a gene: 9. The CDR3 bases are TGTGCCAGCAACACTGACAGGGGGCTGAACTACGAGCAGTACTTC. Protein product: CASNTDRGLNYEQYF.

CDR3 DNA sequence: TGTGCCAGCAGTCTTAATAGCAATCAGCCCCAGCATTTT. It translates to CASSLNSNQPQHF. The gene calls are TRBV6-6 and TRBJ1-5; D is undetermined. This CDR3 has 13 amino acids. V gave up 5 bases and J gave up 0 bases, with 5 bases separating them. Germline assignment: CDR1 MNHNY and CDR2 SVGAGI (reference sequence).

This rearrangement joins TRBV27 to TRBJ2-2; weak D call: TRBD1 (6 bases). V dropped 6 bases and J dropped 0 bases, with 11 bases sitting between them. Germline V lookup: CDR1 MNHEY, CDR2 SMNVEV (reference sequence). This CDR3 spans 15 amino acids. CDR3 bases: TGTGCCAGCAGAACCGGGACAACGAACACCGGGGAGCTGTTTTTT. It encodes CASRTGTTNTGELFF.

This rearrangement joins TRBV2 to TRBJ1-2; 8 bases are shared with TRBD1. This CDR3 is 15 amino acids long. Looked up from germline, CDR1 is SNHLY and CDR2 is FYNNEI. Trimming took 6 bases from V and 5 from J; bases not matched to a gene: 11. Here the CDR3 DNA reads TGTGCCAGCAGAGGGACAGGCAATTGGGATTATGGCTACACCTTC. Its protein product is CASRGTGNWDYGYTF.

The genes are TRBV2 and TRBJ2-4; TRBD1 matches at 8 bases. The CDR3 loop spans 14 amino acids. Germline V lookup: CDR1 SNHLY, CDR2 FYNNEI. Trimming cost V 3 bases and J 7 bases; bases outside gene matches: 5. For the CDR3, the DNA is TGTGCCAGCAGTGATCCTGGACAGGGTAACATTCAGTACTTC. Translating gives CASSDPGQGNIQYF.

The chain carries TRBV19 and TRBJ2-4, with 8 nucleotides matching TRBD2. The junction had 5 bases not matched to a gene; V was cut back by 4 bases and J by 3 bases. Germline loops: CDR1 LNHDA, CDR2 SQIVND (reference sequence). This CDR3 is built from 15 residues. Written as DNA, the CDR3 is TGTGCCAGTAGTAGCGGGGGGTCAGGCAAAAACATTCAGTACTTC. This encodes CASSSGGSGKNIQYF. Full variable domain (rest looked up from reference TRBV19 and TRBJ2-4): DGGITQSPKYLFRKEGQNVTLSCEQNLNHDAMYWYRQDPGQGLRLIYYSQIVNDFQKGDIAEGYSVSREKKESFPLTVTSAQKNPTAFYLCASSSGGSGKNIQYFGAGTRLSVL.